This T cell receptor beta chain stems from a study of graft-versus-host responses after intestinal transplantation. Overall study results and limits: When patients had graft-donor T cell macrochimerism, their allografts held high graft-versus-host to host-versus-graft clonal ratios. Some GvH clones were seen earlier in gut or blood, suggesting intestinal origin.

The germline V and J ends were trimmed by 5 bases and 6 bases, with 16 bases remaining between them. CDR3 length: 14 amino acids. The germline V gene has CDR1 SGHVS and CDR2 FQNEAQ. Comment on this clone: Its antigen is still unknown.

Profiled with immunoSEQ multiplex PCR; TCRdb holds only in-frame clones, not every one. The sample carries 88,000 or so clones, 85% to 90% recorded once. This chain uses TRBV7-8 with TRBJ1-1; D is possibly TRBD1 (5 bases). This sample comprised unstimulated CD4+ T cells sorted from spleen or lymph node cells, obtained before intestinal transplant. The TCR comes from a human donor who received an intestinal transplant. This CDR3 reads CASSQGAGGAEAFF. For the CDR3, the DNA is TGTGCCAGCAGCCAAGGGGCGGGGGGGGCTGAAGCTTTCTTT.